Sequencing of this T cell receptor (beta chain) was carried out in a study of OX40 agonist ivuxolimab in advanced cancers. About the research overall: Dose-escalation cases comprised hepatocellular carcinoma, melanoma, renal cell or head and neck cancer. Participants, around 80% male, averaged around 64 years of age, ranging from about 23 to 90. The study, taken as a whole, reports: Partly responding patients at 0.1-3.0 mg/kg showed some of the smallest clonal expansion. Clones of CD4+ and CD8+ blood T cells grew by week 6 at doses of 0.1 to 3.0 mg/kg.

In its sample, this clone was seen once. Its target is unknown. Method: immunoSEQ multiplex PCR; TCRdb's copy keeps in-frame clones and lacks some. The table has tens of thousands of clones, roughly 84% seen once. The germline V and J ends were trimmed by 10 bases and 4 bases, with 22 bases remaining between them. The CDR3 is made up of 15 amino acids. Germline V lookup: CDR1 MNHEY, CDR2 SVGAGI. The V gene is TRBV6-5, the J gene TRBJ1-1; possibly TRBD1 for D (6 bases). The sample consisted of CD4+ or CD8+ T cells sorted from blood, taken in a trial of the OX40 agonist ivuxolimab. The sequence was collected from an adult with an advanced solid tumor such as melanoma, head and neck, liver or kidney cancer. The CDR3 loop is CATSRGYRAGTEAFF. In DNA, the CDR3 is TGTGCCACCTCTAGAGGCTACAGGGCGGGCACTGAAGCTTTCTTT.